Listed below are T cell receptor beta chains from one sample, sequenced in a study of human T cells and chemical hapten exposure. One entry per CDR3 protein results from TCRdb running MiXCR on the RACE reads. Of under 50,000 distinct CDR3 sequences listed, over 9.5% are singletons. Sequencing was performed on whole blood, taken in connection with sensitization to the hapten diphenylcyclopropenone (DPC). The origin of the receptors is a middle-aged woman with alopecia areata. Some clones in this sample may be carry-over from other donors' samples. Both conserved end residues are part of each CDR3. A D gene is named only where the DNA matches it firmly. A clone size is listed for some rows: how often the clone was seen (once, few, many), or a class if it is expanded.

j_call clone_size v_call d_call cdr3_nt cdr3_aa
TRBJ1-1 - TRBV28 - TGTGCCAGCAGCCCCTCCTTGAGGTTTGAAGCTTTCTTT CASSPSLRFEAFF
TRBJ1-1 many TRBV7-8 - TGTGCCAGCAGCTTACGACTCTCCAACACTGAAGCTTTCTTT CASSLRLSNTEAFF
TRBJ2-1 few TRBV24-1 - TGTGCCACCAGTGATAGAGATGAGCAGTTCTTC CATSDRDEQFF
TRBJ1-3 few TRBV10-3 - TGTGCCATCAGCACGTCTGGAAACACCATATATTTT CAISTSGNTIYF
TRBJ1-3 few TRBV2 - TGTGCCAGCAGTGCACCAGCGACTGGAAACACCATATATTTT CASSAPATGNTIYF
TRBJ1-1 many TRBV29-1 TRBD1 TGCAGCGGGACAGGGGGCGCATCTTCTCGCGGAGCTTTCTTT CSGTGGASSRGAFF
TRBJ1-5 few TRBV2 - TGTGCCAGCAGCTTTCAGGGTTCGGGCAATCAGCCCCAGCATTTT CASSFQGSGNQPQHF
TRBJ2-7 few TRBV27 TRBD1 TGTGCCAGCCGAACCGGGACAGGGGGCCACGAGCAGTACTTC CASRTGTGGHEQYF
TRBJ2-7 many TRBV28 - TGTGCCAGCAGTTTATCCGCCCAACGCTCCTACGAGCAGTACTTC CASSLSAQRSYEQYF
TRBJ2-5 - TRBV28 TRBD2 TGTGCCAGCAGTTTAGGGGAGGGGACCCAGTACTTC CASSLGEGTQYF
TRBJ1-5 many TRBV5-1 - TGCGCCAGCAGCCAAGGCCCACAGGGTGACAATCAGCCCCAGCATTTT CASSQGPQGDNQPQHF
TRBJ2-1 few TRBV3-1 - TGTGCCAGCAGCCAAGAAGGGGGCGGGGTATACAATGAGCAGTTCTTC CASSQEGGGVYNEQFF
TRBJ1-2 few TRBV29-1 - TGCAGCCCCAGGGTTTGTGGCTACACCTTC CSPRVCGYTF
TRBJ2-5 few TRBV11-2 - TGTGCCAGCAGTTCCGACTACTCCGGGGGGACCCAGTACTTC CASSSDYSGGTQYF
TRBJ1-1 - TRBV5-1 - TGCGCCAGCACGGCATGGGGAAAGAACACTGAAGCTTTCTTT CASTAWGKNTEAFF
TRBJ2-7 many TRBV6-2/TRBV6-3 - TGTGCCAGCACCATTGCAGGGGGGTCCGAGCAGTACTTC CASTIAGGSEQYF
TRBJ1-1 many TRBV6-6 - TGTGCCAGCAGTCCGTTGAACACTGAAGCTTTCTTT CASSPLNTEAFF
TRBJ2-5 few TRBV10-3 - TGTGCCACCCAAGGAGGGGGAGAAGAGACCCAGTACTTC CATQGGGEETQYF
TRBJ1-2 many TRBV29-1 - TGCAGCGTGTCTCAGGGAGTCGACTATGGCTACACCTTC CSVSQGVDYGYTF
TRBJ2-1 - TRBV7-9 - TGTGCCAGCAGCTTAGGGGGTCTTAACAATGAGCAGTTCTTC CASSLGGLNNEQFF
TRBJ2-2 many TRBV2 - TGTGCCAGCAGTGACCCCCTTCAGAACACCGGGGAGCTGTTTTTT CASSDPLQNTGELFF
TRBJ1-2 - TRBV4-3 - TGCGCCAGCAGCCAGGCAGGAGGCTATGGCTACACCTTC CASSQAGGYGYTF
TRBJ2-7 - TRBV12-3/TRBV12-4 - TGTGCCAGCAGTTTCACAGGGAAGGGCGAGCAGTACTTC CASSFTGKGEQYF
TRBJ1-1 - TRBV15 - TGTGCCACCCGACCGATTGGGAACACTGAAGCTTTCTTT CATRPIGNTEAFF
TRBJ1-2 - TRBV24-1 - TGTGCCACCAGTGATGCGCGTGGCTACACCTTC CATSDARGYTF
TRBJ2-7 many TRBV19 - TGTGCCAGTAGTATCCGGGACGGCTACGAGCAGTACTTC CASSIRDGYEQYF
TRBJ2-1 many TRBV19 TRBD2 TGTGCCAGTAGTATAGCGGGAGGGCCTTTTAGCGATGAGCAGTTCTTC CASSIAGGPFSDEQFF
TRBJ1-1 many TRBV7-9 TRBD1 TGTGCCAGCAGCCGGGACAGAGGGAACACTGAAGCTTTCTTT CASSRDRGNTEAFF
TRBJ2-5 - TRBV5-1 TRBD2 TGCGCCAGCGCAAGATCCGGGACTAGCGCACAAGAGACCCAGTACTTC CASARSGTSAQETQYF
TRBJ2-4 - TRBV24-1 - TGTGCCACCAGTGATCCTGGGGCGGACTCGAGGAACATTCAGTACTTC CATSDPGADSRNIQYF
TRBJ1-1 few TRBV28 TRBD1 TGTGCCAGCAGTCCGACGGGACAGGGTTTCACTGAAGCTTTCTTT CASSPTGQGFTEAFF
TRBJ2-1 - TRBV28 TRBD2 TGTGCCAGCAGTTTATATCAAGCAACTAGCGGGGGCCCGCTGTTCTTC CASSLYQATSGGPLFF
TRBJ2-7 many TRBV11-3 - TGTGCCAGCAGCTTATTGGGCACCCTTGCCCACGAGCAGTACTTC CASSLLGTLAHEQYF
TRBJ2-2 few TRBV9 - TGTGCCAGCAGCGTAGTGGTGGGCGCAGACACCGGGGAGCTGTTTTTT CASSVVVGADTGELFF
TRBJ2-3 few TRBV28 TRBD2 TGTGCCACCGCAGCGGGAGGCCCAGATACGCAGTATTTT CATAAGGPDTQYF
TRBJ1-6 few TRBV27 - TGTGCCAGCAGTTTACAAAGGGGGGATTCACCCCTCCACTTT CASSLQRGDSPLHF
TRBJ2-6 many TRBV20-1 - TGCAGTGCTCCACCGTCTGGGGCCAACGTCCTGACTTTC CSAPPSGANVLTF
TRBJ2-1 many TRBV27 - TGTGCCAGCAGTCCCCTGACAGGGAGGGGCGATGAGCAGTTCTTC CASSPLTGRGDEQFF
TRBJ2-3 many TRBV11-3 - TGTGCCAGCAGCTTAGATCTTGGTAGCAGCACAGATACGCAGTATTTT CASSLDLGSSTDTQYF
TRBJ1-4 - TRBV5-5 - TGTGCCAGCAGCTTTACATTGAGGGAAAAACTGTTTTTT CASSFTLREKLFF
TRBJ2-7 - TRBV10-3 - TGTGCCATCAGTAGGGAAACCTACGAGCAGTACTTC CAISRETYEQYF
TRBJ2-1 few TRBV19 - TGTGCCAGTAGCCACACAGGGAACTCCTACAATGAGCAGTTCTTC CASSHTGNSYNEQFF
TRBJ2-7 few TRBV4-3 - TGCGCCAGCAGCCAAGGGGGGGCCGGCGAGCAGTACTTC CASSQGGAGEQYF
TRBJ1-1 many TRBV27 - TGTGCCAGCAGTTTCCTCCCAATCTCTGAAGCTTTCTTT CASSFLPISEAFF
TRBJ2-1 - TRBV7-2 - TGTGCCAGCAGCCCCGACTGGAGCTCCTACAATGAGCAGTTCTTC CASSPDWSSYNEQFF
TRBJ2-1 few TRBV18 - TGTGCCAGCTCACCTGCCCCAAGTTACAATGAGCAGTTCTTC CASSPAPSYNEQFF
TRBJ1-5 - TRBV5-4 - TGTGCCAGCAGCTTGGGGCTTGATCAGCCCCAGCATTTT CASSLGLDQPQHF
TRBJ1-1 - TRBV6-5 - TGTGCCACAGGGTCTCCGGGCACTGAAGCTTTCTTT CATGSPGTEAFF
TRBJ2-2 many TRBV10-2 TRBD1 TGCGCCAGCAGCAGGGGACAGACGAACACCGGGGAGCTGTTTTTT CASSRGQTNTGELFF
TRBJ2-3 many TRBV11-2 - TGTGCCAGCAGCAACGGGGTGTCCCTAGCCACAGATACGCAGTATTTT CASSNGVSLATDTQYF